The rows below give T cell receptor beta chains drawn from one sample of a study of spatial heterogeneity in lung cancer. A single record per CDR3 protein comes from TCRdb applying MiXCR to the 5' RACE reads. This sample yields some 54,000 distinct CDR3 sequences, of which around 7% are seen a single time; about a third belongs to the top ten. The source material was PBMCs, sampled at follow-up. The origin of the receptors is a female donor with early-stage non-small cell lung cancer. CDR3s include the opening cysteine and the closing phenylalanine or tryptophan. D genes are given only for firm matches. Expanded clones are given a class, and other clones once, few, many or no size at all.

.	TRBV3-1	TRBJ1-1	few	TGTGCCAGCAGCCAAGAAAGGGGTTCGGCTTTCTTT	CASSQERGSAFF
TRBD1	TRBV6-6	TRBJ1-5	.	TGTGCCAGCAGTTACCCCGGGACAGGGGGCGGTAATCAGCCCCAGCATTTT	CASSYPGTGGGNQPQHF
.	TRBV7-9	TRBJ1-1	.	TGTGCCAGCAGCCCAAAGGGCAGGGGTGAAGACACTGAAGCTTTCTTT	CASSPKGRGEDTEAFF
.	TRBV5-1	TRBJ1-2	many	TGCGCCAGCAGCAACCCTTCTTCCCTCGCGAATGGCTACACCTTC	CASSNPSSLANGYTF
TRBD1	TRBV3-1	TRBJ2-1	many	TGTGCCAGCAGCCGACCGACAGGGGCGCGGTTCTTC	CASSRPTGARFF
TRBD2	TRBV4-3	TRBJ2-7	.	TGCGCCAGCAGCCGGACTAGCGGGGTTGACGAGCAGTACTTC	CASSRTSGVDEQYF
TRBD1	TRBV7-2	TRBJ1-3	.	TGTGCCAGCAGCTGGACAGGGCCTGGAAACACCATATATTTT	CASSWTGPGNTIYF
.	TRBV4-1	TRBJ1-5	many	TGCGCCAGCAGCCAAGATCAAGGGATCCGGAGGCTTAATCAGCCCCAGCATTTT	CASSQDQGIRRLNQPQHF
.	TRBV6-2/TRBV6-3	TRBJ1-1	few	TGTGCCAGCAGTTACAGGGGTATGAACACTGAAGCTTTCTTT	CASSYRGMNTEAFF
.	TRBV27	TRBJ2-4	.	TGTGCCAGCATCGATGACTGGAACTTCATAGCCAAAAACATTCAGTACTTC	CASIDDWNFIAKNIQYF
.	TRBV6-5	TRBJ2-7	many	TGTGCCAGCAGTTACCTTGGACCCGGCCACGAGCAGTACTTC	CASSYLGPGHEQYF
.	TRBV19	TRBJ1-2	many	TGTGCCAGTAGTATGACAGCGGACTATGGCTACACCTTC	CASSMTADYGYTF
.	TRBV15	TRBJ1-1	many	TGTGCCACCAGCAGAGCACCAAAAGTCTCTATGAACACTGAAGCTTTCTTT	CATSRAPKVSMNTEAFF
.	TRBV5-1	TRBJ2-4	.	TGCGCCAGCAGCCCTGCGGGGGCTAATATTCAGTACTTC	CASSPAGANIQYF
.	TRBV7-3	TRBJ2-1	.	TGTGCCGGCAGCTTAAGGTGGAACAATGAGCAGTTCTTC	CAGSLRWNNEQFF
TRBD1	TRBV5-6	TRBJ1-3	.	TGTGCCAGCAGCCTCACAGGGGTTGGAAACACCATATATTTT	CASSLTGVGNTIYF
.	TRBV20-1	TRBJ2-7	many	TGCAGTGCTAGAGTGGGCACTCCGGCCTACGAGCAGTACTTC	CSARVGTPAYEQYF
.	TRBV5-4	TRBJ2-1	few	TGTGCCAGCAGCTTGGGGGGCGCCGGGGCCTACAATGAGCAGTTCTTC	CASSLGGAGAYNEQFF
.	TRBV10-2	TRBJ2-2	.	TGCGCCAGCCAGGGGGGGCGCGGGACCGGGGAGCTGTTTTTT	CASQGGRGTGELFF
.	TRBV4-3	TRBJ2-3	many	TGCGCCAGCAGCCAAGAAGAGGGTCAGAGCTTCACAGATACGCAGTATTTT	CASSQEEGQSFTDTQYF